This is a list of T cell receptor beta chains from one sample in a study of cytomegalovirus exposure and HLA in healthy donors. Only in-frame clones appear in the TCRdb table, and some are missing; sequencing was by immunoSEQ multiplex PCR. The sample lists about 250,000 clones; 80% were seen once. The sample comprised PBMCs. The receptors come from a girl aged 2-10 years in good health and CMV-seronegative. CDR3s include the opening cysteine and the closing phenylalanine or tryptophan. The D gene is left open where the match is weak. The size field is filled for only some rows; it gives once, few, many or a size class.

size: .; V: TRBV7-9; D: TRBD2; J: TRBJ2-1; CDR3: CASSPKGLASYNEQFF; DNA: TGTGCCAGCAGCCCTAAGGGACTAGCGTCATACAATGAGCAGTTCTTC
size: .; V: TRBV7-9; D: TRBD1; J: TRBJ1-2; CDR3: CASSLEDRGYTF; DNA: TGTGCCAGCAGCCTCGAGGACAGGGGTTACACCTTC
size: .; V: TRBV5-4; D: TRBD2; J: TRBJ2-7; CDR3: CASSLGLAGGLSYEQYF; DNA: TGTGCCAGCAGCTTAGGACTAGCGGGGGGCCTTTCCTACGAGCAGTACTTC
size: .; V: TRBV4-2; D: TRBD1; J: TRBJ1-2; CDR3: CASSHRTGPSYGYTF; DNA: TGTGCCAGCAGCCACCGGACAGGCCCCTCCTATGGCTACACCTTC
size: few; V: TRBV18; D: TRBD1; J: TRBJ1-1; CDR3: CASSPTNRGATEAFF; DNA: TGTGCCAGCTCACCCACTAACAGGGGGGCCACTGAAGCTTTCTTT
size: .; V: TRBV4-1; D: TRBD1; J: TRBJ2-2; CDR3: CASSQAGQGLSTGELFF; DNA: TGCGCCAGCAGCCAAGCGGGACAGGGATTGAGCACCGGGGAGCTGTTTTTT
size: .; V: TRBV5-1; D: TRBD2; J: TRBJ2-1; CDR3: CASSLKGLAGGPSSYNEQFF; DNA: TGCGCCAGCAGCTTGAAAGGTCTAGCGGGGGGGCCCTCCTCCTACAATGAGCAGTTCTTC
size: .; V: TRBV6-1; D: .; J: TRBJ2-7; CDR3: CASRGPSHYEQYF; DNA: TGTGCCAGCAGGGGGCCGTCCCACTACGAGCAGTACTTC
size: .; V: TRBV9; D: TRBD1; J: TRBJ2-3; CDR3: CASSVGIGGRGRLGSRSGTQYF; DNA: TGTGCCAGCAGCGTAGGAATTGGGGGCAGGGGGCGCTTGGGGTCAAGGTCAGGTACGCAGTATTTT
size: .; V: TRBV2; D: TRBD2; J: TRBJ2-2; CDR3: CASSGASGGPNTGELFF; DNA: TGTGCCAGCAGTGGAGCTAGCGGGGGCCCGAACACCGGGGAGCTGTTTTTT
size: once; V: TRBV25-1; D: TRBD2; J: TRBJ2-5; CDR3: CASSAPLAGVETQYF; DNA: TGTGCCAGCAGTGCCCCACTAGCGGGGGTAGAGACCCAGTACTTC